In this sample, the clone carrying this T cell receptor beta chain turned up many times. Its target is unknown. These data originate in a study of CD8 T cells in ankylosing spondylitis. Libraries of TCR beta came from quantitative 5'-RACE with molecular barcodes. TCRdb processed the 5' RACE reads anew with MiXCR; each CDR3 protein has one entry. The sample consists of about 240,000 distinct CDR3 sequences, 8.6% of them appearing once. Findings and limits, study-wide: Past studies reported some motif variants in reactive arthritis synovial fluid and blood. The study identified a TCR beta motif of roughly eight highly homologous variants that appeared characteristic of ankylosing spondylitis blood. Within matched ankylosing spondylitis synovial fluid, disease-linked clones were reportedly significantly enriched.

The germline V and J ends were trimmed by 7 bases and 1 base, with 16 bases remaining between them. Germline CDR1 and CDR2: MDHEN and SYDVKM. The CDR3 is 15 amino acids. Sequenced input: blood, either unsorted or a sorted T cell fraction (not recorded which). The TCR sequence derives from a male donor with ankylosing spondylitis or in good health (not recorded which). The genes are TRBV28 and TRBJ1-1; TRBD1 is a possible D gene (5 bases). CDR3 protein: CASIEGGAPNTEAFF. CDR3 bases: TGTGCCAGCATCGAAGGAGGGGCCCCGAACACTGAAGCTTTCTTT.